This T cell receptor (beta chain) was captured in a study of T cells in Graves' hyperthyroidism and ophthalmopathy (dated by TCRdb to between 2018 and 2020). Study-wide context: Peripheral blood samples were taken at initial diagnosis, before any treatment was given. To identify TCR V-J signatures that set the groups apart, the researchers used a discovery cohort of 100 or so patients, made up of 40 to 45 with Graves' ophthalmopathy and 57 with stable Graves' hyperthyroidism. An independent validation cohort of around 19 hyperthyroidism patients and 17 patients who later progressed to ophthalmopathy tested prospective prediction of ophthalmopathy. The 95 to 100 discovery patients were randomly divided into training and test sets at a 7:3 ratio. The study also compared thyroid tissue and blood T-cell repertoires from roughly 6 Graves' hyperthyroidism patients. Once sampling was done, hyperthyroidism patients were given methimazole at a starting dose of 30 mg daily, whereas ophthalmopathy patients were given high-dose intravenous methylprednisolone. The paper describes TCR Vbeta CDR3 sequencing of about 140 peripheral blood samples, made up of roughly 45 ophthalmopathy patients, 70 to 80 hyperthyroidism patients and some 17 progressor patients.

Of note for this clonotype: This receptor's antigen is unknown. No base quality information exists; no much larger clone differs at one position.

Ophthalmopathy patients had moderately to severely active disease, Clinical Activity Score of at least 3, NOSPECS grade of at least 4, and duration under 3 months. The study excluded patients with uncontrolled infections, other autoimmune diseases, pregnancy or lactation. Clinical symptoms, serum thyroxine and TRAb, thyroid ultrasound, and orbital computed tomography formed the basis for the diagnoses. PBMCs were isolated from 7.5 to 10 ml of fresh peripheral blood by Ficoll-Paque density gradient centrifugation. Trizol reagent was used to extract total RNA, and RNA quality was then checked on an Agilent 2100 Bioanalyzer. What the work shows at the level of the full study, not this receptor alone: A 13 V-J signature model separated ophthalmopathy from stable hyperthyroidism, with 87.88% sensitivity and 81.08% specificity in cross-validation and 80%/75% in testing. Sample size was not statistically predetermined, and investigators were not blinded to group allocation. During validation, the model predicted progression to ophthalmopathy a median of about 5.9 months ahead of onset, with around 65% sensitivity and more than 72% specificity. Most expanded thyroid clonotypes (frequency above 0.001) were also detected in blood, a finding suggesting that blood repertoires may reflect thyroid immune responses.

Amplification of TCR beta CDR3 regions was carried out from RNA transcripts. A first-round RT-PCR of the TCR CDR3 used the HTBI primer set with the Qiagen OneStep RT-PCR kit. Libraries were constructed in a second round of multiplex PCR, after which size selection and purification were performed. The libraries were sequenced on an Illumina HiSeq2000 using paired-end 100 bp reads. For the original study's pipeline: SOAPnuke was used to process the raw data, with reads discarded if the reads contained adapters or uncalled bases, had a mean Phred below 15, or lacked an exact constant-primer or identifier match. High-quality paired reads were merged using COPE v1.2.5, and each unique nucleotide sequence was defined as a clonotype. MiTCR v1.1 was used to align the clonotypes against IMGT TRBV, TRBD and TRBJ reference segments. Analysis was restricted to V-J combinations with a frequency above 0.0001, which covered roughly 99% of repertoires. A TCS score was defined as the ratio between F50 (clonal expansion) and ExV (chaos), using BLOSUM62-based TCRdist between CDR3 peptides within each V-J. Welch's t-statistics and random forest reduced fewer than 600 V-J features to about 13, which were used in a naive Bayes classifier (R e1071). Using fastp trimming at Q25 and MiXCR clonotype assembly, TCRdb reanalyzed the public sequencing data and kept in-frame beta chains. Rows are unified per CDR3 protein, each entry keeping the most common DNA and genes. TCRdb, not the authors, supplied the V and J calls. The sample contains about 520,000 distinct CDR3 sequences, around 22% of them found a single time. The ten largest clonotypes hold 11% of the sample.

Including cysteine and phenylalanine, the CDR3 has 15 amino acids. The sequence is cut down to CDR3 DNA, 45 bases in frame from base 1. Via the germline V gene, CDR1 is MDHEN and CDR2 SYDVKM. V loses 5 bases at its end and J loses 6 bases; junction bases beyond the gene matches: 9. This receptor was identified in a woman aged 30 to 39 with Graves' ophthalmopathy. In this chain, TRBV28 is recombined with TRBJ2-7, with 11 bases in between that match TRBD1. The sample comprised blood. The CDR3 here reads CASSPRTGGLSEQYF. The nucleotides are TGTGCCAGCAGTCCGAGGACAGGGGGCCTGTCCGAGCAGTACTTC.